What follows are 10 T cell receptor beta chains derived from one specimen sequenced in a study of molecular identifiers for immune sequencing clone quantification. TCRdb reprocessed the PCR reads via MiXCR and lists one record per CDR3 protein. The sample lists approximately 680,000 distinct CDR3 sequences; 25% were seen once. The specimen sequenced was naive CD8+ T cells from blood, with Jurkat cell RNA spiked in. This sample's subset: FACS-sorted CD8+CD4-CCR7+CD45RA+ naive T cells. The receptors shown here come from a human donor in good health. Some libraries in this study had Jurkat cell RNA spiked in.

This clonotype was recorded many times. The genes are TRBV5-4 and TRBJ2-7, with 9 bases identical to TRBD1. The junction had 4 bases not matched to a gene; V was cut back by 3 bases and J by 3 bases. There are 14 residues in the CDR3. CDR1 is SGHNT and CDR2 is YYREEE in the germline V gene (reference sequence). The CDR3 protein is CASSYGQGNYEQYF. In DNA form, the CDR3 reads TGTGCCAGCAGCTACGGACAGGGGAACTACGAGCAGTACTTC.

Only a few counts were recorded for this clonotype. V gene TRBV9 combines with J gene TRBJ2-3; possibly TRBD2 for D (6 bases). V was shortened by 0 bases and J by 5 bases, with 16 bases between the two germline ends. CDR1 and CDR2 from the germline V gene are SGDLS and YYNGEE. CDR3 length equals 16 residues. The CDR3 coding sequence is TGTGCCAGCAGCGTAGTGGTCGGGAGTCATGGAGATACGCAGTATTTT. Translating gives CASSVVVGSHGDTQYF.

About this clonotype: A much larger clone sits a single nucleotide away, making a read error possible. This sequence joins TRBV24-1 and TRBJ2-3; 14 positions agree with TRBD2. CDR3 length: 19 residues. Per germline, CDR1 KGHDR and CDR2 SFDVKD. The V and J ends lost 5 bases and 1 base, in that order; junction bases with no gene match: 10. For the CDR3, the DNA is TGTGCCACCAGTGCTACGGGGACTAGCGGGAGCTCGGGCACAGATACGCAGTATTTT. It encodes CATSATGTSGSSGTDTQYF.

As concerns this clonotype: It may be a read error: a sequence one base away is much more abundant. The rearrangement uses TRBV28 and TRBJ2-7, with TRBD2 as a possible D gene (6 bases). The CDR3 sequence is 15 residues long. Per germline, CDR1 MDHEN and CDR2 SYDVKM. The V end lost 2 bases, the J end lost 3 bases, and 14 bases lay between the germline ends. CDR3 sequence reads: CASSLSTSPYYEQYF. CDR3 DNA sequence: TGTGCCAGCAGTTTAAGTACTAGCCCCTACTACGAGCAGTACTTC.

The CDR3, as DNA: TGTGCCAGCAGCCAGACCGAAGGTTCCACAGATACGCAGTATTTT. This sequence encodes CASSQTEGSTDTQYF. V is TRBV3-1 and J is TRBJ2-3; no clear D gene. Trimming shortened V by 3 bases and J by 2 bases, and 12 bases separated the two germline ends. This CDR3 has 15 amino acids. Germline V lookup: CDR1 LGHDT, CDR2 YNNKEL (reference sequence).

This chain links TRBV12-3 or TRBV12-4 with TRBJ2-5; D is tentatively TRBD1 or TRBD2 (5 bases each). The CDR3 length is 14 residues. V lost 3 bases and J 2 bases, leaving 10 bases between the germline ends. CDR3 sequence: CASSFWDRQETQYF. In nucleotides, the CDR3 is TGTGCCAGCAGTTTCTGGGACCGACAAGAGACCCAGTACTTC.

This clonotype was observed a few times. The chain couples TRBV4-2 to TRBJ2-5; D gene unclear. V lost 3 bases and J 3 bases, leaving 11 bases between the germline ends. The CDR3 has 14 residues. Germline lookup yields CDR1 LGHNA and CDR2 YNFKEQ. CDR3 amino acids: CASSQSVGKETQYF. Here the CDR3 DNA reads TGTGCCAGCAGCCAGTCGGTGGGAAAAGAGACCCAGTACTTC.

This clonotype has just a few counts. The gene calls are TRBV6-5 and TRBJ1-1; tentative D call: TRBD1 (5 bases). Trimming took off 6 bases at V and 0 bases at J, with 11 bases between the two ends. CDR1 and CDR2 from the germline V gene are MNHEY and SVGAGI. There are 14 residues in the CDR3. The CDR3 reads CASREWGVNTEAFF. CDR3 nucleotide sequence: TGTGCCAGCAGGGAGTGGGGCGTGAACACTGAAGCTTTCTTT.

In this sample, this clonotype turned up many times. This chain uses TRBV24-1 with TRBJ2-3, with 10 nucleotides matching TRBD1. Per the germline V gene, CDR1 is KGHDR and CDR2 is SFDVKD. This CDR3 contains 18 residues. Trimming at V came to 4 bases and at J to 4 bases, leaving 13 bases not matched to a gene. CDR3 nucleotides: TGTGCCACCAGTGAGACAGGGGGCGGTTTAGGGTATCCAGATACGCAGTATTTT. Protein: CATSETGGGLGYPDTQYF.

A remark on this clonotype: This may be a read error: a much more frequent sequence differs by one nucleotide. The J gene is TRBJ2-5, the V gene TRBV10-3; possibly TRBD1 for D (5 bases). CDR3 length: 16 residues. Germline V gene data show CDR1 as ENHRY and CDR2 as SYGVKD. DNA for the CDR3: TGTGCCATCAGTGATAGCCAGGGAAGCTCAATTGAGACCCTGTACTTC. Encoded protein: CAISDSQGSSIETLYF.